A single TCR beta chain is shown here with its context. Its specificity is not known. This sample was taken from a study of regulatory T cells in long-lasting Graves disease. The wider study: Over-5-year antithyroid drug use with positive TSH receptor antibodies defined persistent Graves' disease in the study.

From germline, CDR1 is LNHDA and CDR2 SQIVND (reference sequence). The CDR3 length is 12 residues. Trimming took 4 bases from V and 3 from J, leaving 4 bases between them. Study conclusions and caveats: Persistent disease was associated with favored TRBV28 usage and with favored use of TRBJ1-2 and TRBJ2-5.

In building TCR beta libraries, iRepertoire HTBI primers were used together with Arm-PCR of CDR3 regions. MiXCR, run by TCRdb on the multiplex PCR reads, gives a single entry per CDR3 protein. Of 400,000 to 500,000 distinct CDR3 sequences listed, less than 25% are singletons. Time point meaning: persistent/refractory GD, antithyroid drugs over 5 years with positive TRAb. The authors made the TCR library using RNA they extracted from PBMCs. Peripheral blood, nine milliliters of it, was drawn into EDTA tubes. This receptor was taken from a female donor with Graves disease. The sequences come from peripheral blood mononuclear cells (PBMCs), collected when the disease was refractory, from a patient treated with antithyroid drugs. This rearrangement joins TRBV19 to TRBJ1-5; D is ambiguous. The CDR3 coding sequence is TGTGCCAGTAGTAGAGTCAATCAGCCCCAGCATTTT. Protein product: CASSRVNQPQHF. Drawing the rest from reference TRBV19 and TRBJ1-5, the complete variable domain is DGGITQSPKYLFRKEGQNVTLSCEQNLNHDAMYWYRQDPGQGLRLIYYSQIVNDFQKGDIAEGYSVSREKKESFPLTVTSAQKNPTAFYLCASSRVNQPQHFGDGTRLSIL.